Below, one TCR beta chain is given with its context. These data belong to a study of T cell responses to AZD1222 COVID-19 vaccine. Trimming left V 1 base short and J 4 bases short, with 14 bases between. The CDR3 length is 15 residues. CDR1 and CDR2 from the germline V gene are SGHTA and FQGTGA. Using immunoSEQ multiplex PCR, the repertoire was profiled, and TCRdb retains in-frame clones only, with some absent. The sample records roughly 150,000 clones, more than 75% being singletons. The analysis combined second doses at about 4 or about 12 weeks. Source: peripheral blood, taken 28 days after the second AZD1222 dose. The receptor's source is an adult who received the AZD1222 COVID-19 vaccine. V usage is TRBV7-3 and J usage is TRBJ2-7, with D perhaps being TRBD1 or TRBD2 (6 bases each). The CDR3 loop is CASSLNGGGKYEQYF. CDR3 sequence (DNA): TGTGCCAGCAGCTTAAATGGGGGCGGGAAGTACGAGCAGTACTTC.